The present T cell receptor (beta chain) was sequenced within a study of OX40 agonist ivuxolimab in advanced cancers. The CDR3 sequence is 17 residues long. Germline CDR1 MNHNS, CDR2 SASEGT. The V end lost 2 bases, the J end lost 6 bases, and 21 bases lay between the germline ends. Only in-frame clones appear in the TCRdb table, and some are missing; sequencing was by immunoSEQ multiplex PCR. The sample yields some 45,000 clones, approximately 80% seen once. The chain has TRBV6-1 and TRBJ2-3; D is possibly TRBD2 (6 bases). The specimen was CD4+ or CD8+ T cells sorted from blood, collected in a trial of the OX40 agonist ivuxolimab. This clonotype originated in an adult with an advanced solid tumor such as melanoma, head and neck, liver or kidney cancer. This CDR3 reads CASSERNTAGWVDTQYF. The CDR3 DNA is TGTGCCAGCAGTGAACGAAACACGGCGGGATGGGTGGATACGCAGTATTTT.